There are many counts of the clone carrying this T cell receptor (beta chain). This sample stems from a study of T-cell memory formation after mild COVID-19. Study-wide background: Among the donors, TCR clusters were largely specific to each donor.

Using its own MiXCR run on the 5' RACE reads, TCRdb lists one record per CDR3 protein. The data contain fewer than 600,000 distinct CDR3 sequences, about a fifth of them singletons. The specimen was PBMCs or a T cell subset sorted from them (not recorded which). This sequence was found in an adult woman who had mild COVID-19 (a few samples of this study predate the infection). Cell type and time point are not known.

In DNA form, the CDR3 reads TGTGCCAGCAGCCAAGGAGCGGGGTCCCAAGAGACCCAGTACTTC. As protein: CASSQGAGSQETQYF. V gene TRBV3-1 combines with J gene TRBJ2-5, with 7 bases lining up with TRBD2. CDR1 and CDR2 from the germline V gene are LGHDT and YNNKEL (reference sequence). The CDR3 is made up of 15 amino acids. V was clipped by 1 base and J by 1 base; unmatched bases: 3.